This T cell receptor (beta chain) was observed in a study of breast tumors, draining lymph nodes, adjacent tissues (TCRdb year 2016). A note on the overall study: TCR beta repertoires were compared across tumor, adjacent nontumor tissue and axillary lymph nodes obtained from breast cancer patients. In human breast cancer, the study set out to evaluate how tumor, surrounding tissue and draining lymph node repertoires relate to one another and whether T cells may move between these sites.

Broad study findings and their caveats: The data were considered consistent with the idea that most tumor T cells come from the lymph node and then expand in tumor tissue. Rather than being directly demonstrated, the conclusion that tumor T cells originate in lymph nodes was presented as consistent with a hypothesis. T-cell repertoire diversity in tumors was found to be lower than in lymph nodes but higher than in nontumor tissue, and preferential V and J gene usage was observed. Tumor and nontumor tissue repertoires were found to be significantly more similar in luminal-like than in basal-like breast cancer.

Reads for this sample came from an Illumina HiSeq 2000. TCR beta chain libraries were generated by multiplex PCR amplification. The amplified TCR beta chain products were analyzed by high-throughput sequencing. TCRdb applied fastp at Q25 and MiXCR to the public reads, then kept only in-frame beta chains. Every CDR3 protein is listed once, alongside the most common genes and DNA of its rows. In this sample the table shows roughly 32,000 distinct CDR3 sequences, around a third of which occur a single time. The ten largest make up 9.5% to 13% of the sample. There are 17 amino acids in the CDR3, from cysteine to phenylalanine inclusive. Only the CDR3 part of the read is kept: 51 bases, read in frame from the first base. V trim: 3 bases; J trim: 0 bases; unmatched bases: 8. This clonotype was seen repeatedly, ten times or more. Its recognized antigen is unknown. No per-base quality is available; no much larger clone lies one base away.

Input material: breast tumor tissue. The chain is encoded by TRBV12-3 or TRBV12-4 joined to TRBJ2-3; a stretch of 8 junction bases matches TRBD2. The clonotype was recovered from a female donor with breast cancer. Some clones in this sample may be carry-over from other donors' samples. The nucleotide sequence reads as follows: TGTGCCAGCAGTTTGCTCGGACTAGCTGAGAGCACAGATACGCAGTATTTT. Translated, it reads CASSLLGLAESTDTQYF.